Sequencing of this T cell receptor (beta chain) was carried out in a study of CD8+CD57+ T cells in acquired aplastic anemia. Study results and limitations: The study identified almost 30 CD8+ CDR3 sequences shared by patients and controls.

All sequencing subjects had displayed CD8+CD57+ cell expansion on flow cytometry. Template material for TCR beta VDJ and CDR3 profiling consisted of genomic DNA. TCRdb independently ran MiXCR on the reads; one entry per CDR3 protein. The sample records a few hundred thousand distinct CDR3 sequences, around 30% being singletons. This clonotype has ten or more counts. Its antigen is as yet unknown. Input material: sorted CD4+, CD8+, or CD8+CD57+ T cells (not recorded which) from PBMCs. The TCR originated in a human donor with aplastic anemia.

The CDR3 loop reads CSACPGYSNQPQHF. Here the CDR3 DNA reads TGCAGTGCTTGCCCAGGGTATAGCAATCAGCCCCAGCATTTT. The rearrangement joins TRBV20-1 to TRBJ1-5; possible D gene TRBD1, 5 bases. Germline CDR1 DFQATT, CDR2 SNEGSKA (reference sequence). The CDR3 consists of 14 residues. V was trimmed by 5 bases and J by 0 bases, leaving 11 bases between them.